The clone carrying this TCR beta chain was observed at least ten times. Antigen: not known. Stable hyperthyroid donors showed no ophthalmopathy during 18 months follow-up. Symptoms, serum thyroxine and TRAb, thyroid ultrasound, and orbital computed tomography formed the diagnostic basis. The entry originates in a study of Graves' ophthalmopathy and Graves' hyperthyroidism. Amplification targeted the TCR beta CDR3 regions, with RNA transcripts as the source material. The library came from an HTBI-primed first-round RT-PCR and a second-round multiplex PCR. TCRdb passed the multiplex PCR reads through MiXCR, listing each CDR3 protein once. The sample lists about 620,000 distinct CDR3 sequences, about 20% occurring once. Study results and limitations: The model's ophthalmopathy progression predictions had roughly 69% sensitivity and 72.22% specificity. Stable hyperthyroidism and ophthalmopathy were told apart by a 13-signature model, which achieved about 88% sensitivity and almost 82% specificity.

Input material: peripheral blood. The TCR was taken from a young woman with stable Graves' hyperthyroidism. Some clones in this sample may be carry-over from other donors' samples.

Here the CDR3 DNA reads TGTGCCAGCACCGAGGGACAGAAAGGCTACACCTTC. Encoded protein: CASTEGQKGYTF. The rearrangement joins TRBV6-1 to TRBJ1-2, with TRBD1 identical over 7 bases. CDR1 is MNHNS, CDR2 SASEGT, per germline. V trimming: 7 bases; J trimming: 8 bases; junction bases outside the gene matches: 7. CDR3 length: 12 residues.